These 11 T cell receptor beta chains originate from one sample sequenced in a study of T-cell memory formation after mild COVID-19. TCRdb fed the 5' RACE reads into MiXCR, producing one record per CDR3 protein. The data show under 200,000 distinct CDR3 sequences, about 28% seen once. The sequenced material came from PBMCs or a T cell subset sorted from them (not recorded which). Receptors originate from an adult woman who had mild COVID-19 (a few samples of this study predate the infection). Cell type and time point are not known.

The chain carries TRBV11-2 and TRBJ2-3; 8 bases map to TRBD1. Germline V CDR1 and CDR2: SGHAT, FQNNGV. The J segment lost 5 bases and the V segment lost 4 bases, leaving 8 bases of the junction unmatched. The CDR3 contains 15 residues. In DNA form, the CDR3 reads TGTGCCAGCAGCTCCGGACAGGGTCGTGGAGATACGCAGTATTTT. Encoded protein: CASSSGQGRGDTQYF.

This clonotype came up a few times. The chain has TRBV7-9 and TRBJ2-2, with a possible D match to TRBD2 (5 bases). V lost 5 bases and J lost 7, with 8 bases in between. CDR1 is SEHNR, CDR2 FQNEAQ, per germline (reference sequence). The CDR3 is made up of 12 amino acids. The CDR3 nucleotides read TGTGCCAGCAGCCGTCGGGGCGGGGAGCTGTTTTTT. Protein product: CASSRRGGELFF.

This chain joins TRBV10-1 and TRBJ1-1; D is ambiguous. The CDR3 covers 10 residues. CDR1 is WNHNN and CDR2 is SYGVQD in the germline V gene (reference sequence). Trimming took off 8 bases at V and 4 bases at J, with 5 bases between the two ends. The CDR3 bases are TGCGCCAGCCCCGGCACTGAAGCTTTCTTT. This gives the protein CASPGTEAFF.

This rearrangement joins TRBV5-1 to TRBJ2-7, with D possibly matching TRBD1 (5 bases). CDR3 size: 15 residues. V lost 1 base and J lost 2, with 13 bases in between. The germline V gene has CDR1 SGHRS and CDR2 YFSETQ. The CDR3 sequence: CASSLFSGQTYEQYF. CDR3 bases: TGCGCCAGCAGCTTGTTTTCAGGGCAGACCTACGAGCAGTACTTC. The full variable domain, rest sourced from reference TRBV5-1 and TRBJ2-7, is KAGVTQTPRYLIKTRGQQVTLSCSPISGHRSVSWYQQTPGQGLQFLFEYFSETQRNKGNFPGRFSGRQFSNSRSEMNVSTLELGDSALYLCASSLFSGQTYEQYFGPGTRLTVT.

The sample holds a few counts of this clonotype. This CDR3 is CASSQVAAEAFF. The CDR3 DNA sequence: TGTGCCAGCTCACAGGTGGCAGCTGAAGCTTTCTTT. The chain recombines TRBV18 with TRBJ1-1; D gene uncertain. V was shortened by 4 bases and J by 6 bases, with 9 bases between the two germline ends. The CDR3 length is 12 residues. Germline CDR1 is KGHSH and CDR2 is LQKENI.

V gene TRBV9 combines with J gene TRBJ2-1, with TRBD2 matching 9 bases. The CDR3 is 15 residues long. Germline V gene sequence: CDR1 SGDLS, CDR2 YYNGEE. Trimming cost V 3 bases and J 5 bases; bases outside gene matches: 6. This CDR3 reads CASSARLAAHNEQFF. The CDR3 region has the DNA TGTGCCAGCAGCGCCCGACTAGCGGCACACAATGAGCAGTTCTTC.

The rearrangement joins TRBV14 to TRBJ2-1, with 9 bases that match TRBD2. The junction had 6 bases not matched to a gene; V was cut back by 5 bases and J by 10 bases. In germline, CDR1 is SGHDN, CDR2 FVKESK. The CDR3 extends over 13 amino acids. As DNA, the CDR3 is TGTGCCAGCAGCAAATTTAGCGGGGGCGAGCAGTTCTTC. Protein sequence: CASSKFSGGEQFF. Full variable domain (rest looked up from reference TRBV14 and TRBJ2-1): EAGVTQFPSHSVIEKGQTVTLRCDPISGHDNLYWYRRVMGKEIKFLLHFVKESKQDESGMPNNRFLAERTGGTYSTLKVQPAELEDSGVYFCASSKFSGGEQFFGPGTRLTVL.

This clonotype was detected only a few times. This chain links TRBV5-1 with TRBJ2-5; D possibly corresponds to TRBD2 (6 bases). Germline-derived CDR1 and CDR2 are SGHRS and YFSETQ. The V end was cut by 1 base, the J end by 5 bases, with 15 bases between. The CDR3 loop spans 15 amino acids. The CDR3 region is CASSLSPGDVETQYF. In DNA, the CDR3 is TGCGCCAGCAGCTTGTCCCCGGGAGATGTGGAGACCCAGTACTTC.

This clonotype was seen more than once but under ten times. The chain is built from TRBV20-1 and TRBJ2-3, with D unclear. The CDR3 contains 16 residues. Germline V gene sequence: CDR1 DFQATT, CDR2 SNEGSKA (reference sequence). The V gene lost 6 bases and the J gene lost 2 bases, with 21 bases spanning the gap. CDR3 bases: TGCAGTGCCGCTTCCACTTTCATCGGGTCCACAGATACGCAGTATTTT. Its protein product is CSAASTFIGSTDTQYF.

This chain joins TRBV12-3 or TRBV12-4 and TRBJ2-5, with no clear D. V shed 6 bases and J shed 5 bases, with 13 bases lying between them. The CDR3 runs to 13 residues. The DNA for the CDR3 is TGTGCCAGCAGGAGATTTAACGTGGAGACCCAGTACTTC. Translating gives CASRRFNVETQYF.

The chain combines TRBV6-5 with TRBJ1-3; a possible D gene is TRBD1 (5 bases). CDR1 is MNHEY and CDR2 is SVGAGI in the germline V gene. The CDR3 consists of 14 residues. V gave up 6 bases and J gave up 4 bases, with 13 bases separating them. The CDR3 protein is CASRPGLGGNTIYF. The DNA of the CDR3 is TGTGCCAGCAGACCAGGGTTGGGAGGAAACACCATATATTTT.